These T cell receptor beta chains were read from a single sample in a study of cytomegalovirus exposure and HLA in healthy donors. Here immunoSEQ multiplex PCR was the method, and the copy in TCRdb shows in-frame clones only, minus some. Among around 150,000 clones listed, roughly 84% were seen once. The sequencing input was PBMCs. The source of these receptors is a man aged 18-30 years in good health and CMV-seronegative. The CDR3 runs from the conserved cysteine through the conserved F or W. The order of the fields is V gene, J gene, clone size, D gene, CDR3 DNA, CDR3 protein. A D gene is named only where the DNA matches it firmly. Size is omitted from some rows. Given values are once, few, many or a class for expanded clones.

v_call: TRBV15; j_call: TRBJ2-4; clone_size: .; d_call: .; cdr3_nt: TGTGCCACCAGCAGAGCTTCTTACAGGGTAGGGGACATTCAGTACTTC; cdr3_aa: CATSRASYRVGDIQYF
v_call: TRBV7-2; j_call: TRBJ2-1; clone_size: .; d_call: .; cdr3_nt: TGTGCCAGCAGCTCCGGGACTCACAATGAGCAGTTCTTC; cdr3_aa: CASSSGTHNEQFF
v_call: TRBV7-3; j_call: TRBJ2-7; clone_size: .; d_call: TRBD2; cdr3_nt: TGTGCCAGCAGCTCGGGACTAGACCCCGAGCAGTACTTC; cdr3_aa: CASSSGLDPEQYF
v_call: TRBV5-4; j_call: TRBJ2-3; clone_size: .; d_call: .; cdr3_nt: TGTGCCAGCAGCTTGGTCCGTAGCACAGATACGCAGTATTTT; cdr3_aa: CASSLVRSTDTQYF
v_call: TRBV7-8; j_call: TRBJ2-1; clone_size: .; d_call: .; cdr3_nt: TGTGCCAGCAGCTTAGCCCCTCCACAGGGTCATGAGCAGTTCTTC; cdr3_aa: CASSLAPPQGHEQFF
v_call: TRBV29-1; j_call: TRBJ2-1; clone_size: .; d_call: TRBD1; cdr3_nt: TGCAGCATTCGACAGGGGGCCTTCAATGAGCAGTTCTTC; cdr3_aa: CSIRQGAFNEQFF
v_call: TRBV19; j_call: TRBJ1-5; clone_size: .; d_call: .; cdr3_nt: TGTGCCAGTAGTATGATGGGGGCCATTAGCAATCAGCCCCAGCATTTT; cdr3_aa: CASSMMGAISNQPQHF
v_call: TRBV6-5; j_call: TRBJ2-3; clone_size: few; d_call: .; cdr3_nt: TGTGCCAGCAGTTACGGAACTGGCGGGGATACGCAGTATTTT; cdr3_aa: CASSYGTGGDTQYF
v_call: TRBV28; j_call: TRBJ1-2; clone_size: .; d_call: TRBD1; cdr3_nt: TGTGCCAGCAGTTTATGGGGGACAGGGAATGCAGGTGGCTACACCTTC; cdr3_aa: CASSLWGTGNAGGYTF
v_call: TRBV27; j_call: TRBJ2-7; clone_size: .; d_call: .; cdr3_nt: TGTGCCAGCAGTTTATCCCGGGATCTCTACGAGCAGTACTTC; cdr3_aa: CASSLSRDLYEQYF
v_call: TRBV15; j_call: TRBJ2-2; clone_size: .; d_call: .; cdr3_nt: TGTGCCACGCCCGTTGGGGGGACCTCGAACACCGGGGAGCTGTTTTTT; cdr3_aa: CATPVGGTSNTGELFF
v_call: TRBV5-4; j_call: TRBJ1-1; clone_size: .; d_call: .; cdr3_nt: TGTGCCAGCAGCAAAGAGGACAGTATGAACACTGAAGCTTTCTTT; cdr3_aa: CASSKEDSMNTEAFF
v_call: TRBV10-3; j_call: TRBJ2-1; clone_size: .; d_call: .; cdr3_nt: TGTGCCATAAATCCCCAGGGGGGCAATGAGCAGTTCTTC; cdr3_aa: CAINPQGGNEQFF
v_call: TRBV15; j_call: TRBJ1-2; clone_size: few; d_call: TRBD1; cdr3_nt: TGTGCCACCAGCCCCGGACAGGGGAAGGGCTACACCTTC; cdr3_aa: CATSPGQGKGYTF
v_call: TRBV5-6; j_call: TRBJ1-2; clone_size: .; d_call: .; cdr3_nt: TGTGCCAGCAGCTTGTTGGACAGTCTCTATGGCTACACCTTC; cdr3_aa: CASSLLDSLYGYTF
v_call: TRBV10-2; j_call: TRBJ2-7; clone_size: .; d_call: TRBD1; cdr3_nt: TGCGCCAGCAGCACCGGGACAGGGAACGAGCAGTACTTC; cdr3_aa: CASSTGTGNEQYF
v_call: TRBV7-2; j_call: TRBJ1-6; clone_size: .; d_call: TRBD1; cdr3_nt: TGTGCCAGCAGCTTAGGGACAGGGTCGCCCCTCCACTTT; cdr3_aa: CASSLGTGSPLHF
v_call: TRBV5-1; j_call: TRBJ2-3; clone_size: .; d_call: TRBD2; cdr3_nt: TGCGCCAGCAGCACAAGCGGGACTACAGATACGCAGTATTTT; cdr3_aa: CASSTSGTTDTQYF
v_call: TRBV19; j_call: TRBJ1-2; clone_size: .; d_call: .; cdr3_nt: TGTGCCAGTAACAACCTCTATGGCTACACCTTC; cdr3_aa: CASNNLYGYTF
v_call: TRBV9; j_call: TRBJ1-2; clone_size: .; d_call: .; cdr3_nt: TGTGCCAGCAGCCCAAGAGTTGGGCAACTTCCCCTTGGCTACACCTTC; cdr3_aa: CASSPRVGQLPLGYTF
v_call: TRBV9; j_call: TRBJ2-3; clone_size: .; d_call: TRBD2; cdr3_nt: TGTGCCAGCAGCCCAAGACTAGCGGGGGTCACAGATACGCAGTATTTT; cdr3_aa: CASSPRLAGVTDTQYF
v_call: TRBV5-1; j_call: TRBJ1-6; clone_size: .; d_call: .; cdr3_nt: TGCGCCAGCAGCAGTACAGGGTTCGGGAATTCACCCCTCCACTTT; cdr3_aa: CASSSTGFGNSPLHF
v_call: TRBV27; j_call: TRBJ2-7; clone_size: .; d_call: TRBD2; cdr3_nt: TGTGCCAGCAGTTTCACTAGCGGCTACGAGCAGTACTTC; cdr3_aa: CASSFTSGYEQYF
v_call: TRBV7-2; j_call: TRBJ1-4; clone_size: few; d_call: .; cdr3_nt: TGTGCCAGCAGCTCAGGACAAATTAATGAAAAACTGTTTTTT; cdr3_aa: CASSSGQINEKLFF
v_call: TRBV9; j_call: TRBJ2-7; clone_size: .; d_call: .; cdr3_nt: TGTGCCAGCAGCGGAGGGGGGGGAGAGCAGTACTTC; cdr3_aa: CASSGGGGEQYF
v_call: TRBV27; j_call: TRBJ2-1; clone_size: .; d_call: TRBD2; cdr3_nt: TGTGCCAGCAGTACCGGACTAGCGGGGGGAAATGCCTACAATGAGCAGTTCTTC; cdr3_aa: CASSTGLAGGNAYNEQFF
v_call: TRBV4-3; j_call: TRBJ2-2; clone_size: .; d_call: .; cdr3_nt: TGCGCCAGCAGCCAAGATAGAGTGAACACCGGGGAGCTGTTTTTT; cdr3_aa: CASSQDRVNTGELFF
v_call: TRBV4-1; j_call: TRBJ2-1; clone_size: .; d_call: .; cdr3_nt: TGCGCCAGCAGCCAAGTTGAACTCGGCGGGGATGAGCAGTTCTTC; cdr3_aa: CASSQVELGGDEQFF
v_call: TRBV4-1; j_call: TRBJ2-5; clone_size: .; d_call: TRBD2; cdr3_nt: TGCGCCAGCAGCGGGAAAGCGGGAGGGCCCGAAGAGACCCAGTACTTC; cdr3_aa: CASSGKAGGPEETQYF
v_call: TRBV19; j_call: TRBJ2-2; clone_size: few; d_call: .; cdr3_nt: TGTGCCAGTAGTCAGGCCTACACCGGGGAGCTGTTTTTT; cdr3_aa: CASSQAYTGELFF
v_call: TRBV6-1; j_call: TRBJ2-1; clone_size: .; d_call: .; cdr3_nt: TGTGCCAGCAGTGATTTACAGGTACTCTACAATGAGCAGTTCTTC; cdr3_aa: CASSDLQVLYNEQFF
v_call: TRBV29-1; j_call: TRBJ2-7; clone_size: .; d_call: .; cdr3_nt: TGCAGCGTTAGATTAGCTTTGGGGGCCTCGGACGAGCAGTACTTC; cdr3_aa: CSVRLALGASDEQYF
v_call: TRBV28; j_call: TRBJ2-5; clone_size: once; d_call: .; cdr3_nt: TGTGCCAGCAGTGCCCCGGGAGTTGAGACCCAGTACTTC; cdr3_aa: CASSAPGVETQYF
v_call: TRBV5-6; j_call: TRBJ1-1; clone_size: .; d_call: .; cdr3_nt: TGTGCCAGCACCGAGGAGGGATACCTGAACACTGAAGCTTTCTTT; cdr3_aa: CASTEEGYLNTEAFF
v_call: TRBV30; j_call: TRBJ1-6; clone_size: .; d_call: .; cdr3_nt: TGTGCCTGGAGTGACGGGTTAAATTCACCCCTCCACTTT; cdr3_aa: CAWSDGLNSPLHF
v_call: TRBV9; j_call: TRBJ2-3; clone_size: .; d_call: TRBD2; cdr3_nt: TGTGCCAGCAGCTTCAGCGGGAGGGGAGATACGCAGTATTTT; cdr3_aa: CASSFSGRGDTQYF
v_call: TRBV7-9; j_call: TRBJ1-1; clone_size: .; d_call: TRBD1; cdr3_nt: TGTGCCAGCAGCTGGGCAGGGGGCTTCACTGAAGCTTTCTTT; cdr3_aa: CASSWAGGFTEAFF
v_call: TRBV6-5; j_call: TRBJ2-7; clone_size: once; d_call: .; cdr3_nt: TGTGCCAGCAGTTACGGGCCCGAGCAGTACTTC; cdr3_aa: CASSYGPEQYF
v_call: TRBV9; j_call: TRBJ2-3; clone_size: .; d_call: TRBD2; cdr3_nt: TGTGCCAGCAGCGTAGACCCTAGCGGGAGGGCCCCAGATACGCAGTATTTT; cdr3_aa: CASSVDPSGRAPDTQYF
v_call: TRBV19; j_call: TRBJ1-1; clone_size: .; d_call: .; cdr3_nt: TGTGCCAGTAGCGAGACAGAGTCCTTGAACACTGAAGCTTTCTTT; cdr3_aa: CASSETESLNTEAFF
v_call: TRBV7-2; j_call: TRBJ2-5; clone_size: once; d_call: .; cdr3_nt: TGTGCCAGCAGCTTCAGGGTTGGAGAGACCCAGTACTTC; cdr3_aa: CASSFRVGETQYF
v_call: TRBV4-1; j_call: TRBJ2-2; clone_size: .; d_call: TRBD2; cdr3_nt: TGCGCCAGCAGCCAAGATCGAGCGGGGGGAACCACCGGGGAGCTGTTTTTT; cdr3_aa: CASSQDRAGGTTGELFF
v_call: TRBV5-1; j_call: TRBJ2-1; clone_size: .; d_call: TRBD1; cdr3_nt: TGCGCCAGCAGCATTGACAGGGTTTTGTACAATGAGCAGTTCTTC; cdr3_aa: CASSIDRVLYNEQFF
v_call: TRBV7-9; j_call: TRBJ2-7; clone_size: .; d_call: .; cdr3_nt: TGTTCCAGCAGCTTAGGCGGGGCGACCTACGAGCAGTACTTC; cdr3_aa: CSSSLGGATYEQYF
v_call: TRBV5-1; j_call: TRBJ2-2; clone_size: few; d_call: TRBD1; cdr3_nt: TGCGCCAGCAGCCTAAACAGGGGAGTGAACACCGGGGAGCTGTTTTTT; cdr3_aa: CASSLNRGVNTGELFF
v_call: TRBV7-9; j_call: TRBJ2-1; clone_size: .; d_call: .; cdr3_nt: TGTGCCAGCAGCTGGGGCCGAGGACGGAGCTCCTACAATGAGCAGTTCTTC; cdr3_aa: CASSWGRGRSSYNEQFF